Listed here are 17 T cell receptor beta chains from one sample, sequenced in a study of CD8 T cells in Susac syndrome. RNA amounts of about 0.5 to 1 ug underwent reverse transcription with random hexamers. MiXCR, applied by TCRdb to the immunoSEQ multiplex PCR reads, yields one record per CDR3 protein. The sample records roughly 190,000 distinct CDR3 sequences, roughly nine tenths being singletons. Sequenced: CD4+ T cells from PBMCs. The source is a human donor with Susac syndrome.

This chain joins TRBV5-1 and TRBJ2-3; tentatively, D is TRBD1 or TRBD2 (5 bases each). The germline gives CDR1 SGHRS, CDR2 YFSETQ. The length of the CDR3 is 15 residues. Trimming took 1 base from V and 5 from J, leaving 14 bases between them. CDR3 bases: TGCGCCAGCAGCTTGACCGGGACGACCGGAGATACGCAGTATTTT. It codes for CASSLTGTTGDTQYF.

The chain is built from TRBV5-1 and TRBJ1-2; 9 nucleotides agree with TRBD1. This CDR3 has 14 amino acids. Germline values: CDR1 SGHRS, CDR2 YFSETQ. V trimming: 0 bases; J trimming: 5 bases; junction bases outside the gene matches: 2. This chain's CDR3 is CASSLEGQGYGYTF. The CDR3 nucleotides read TGCGCCAGCAGCTTGGAAGGACAGGGGTATGGCTACACCTTC.

The chain uses TRBV10-3 and TRBJ2-1; D remains ambiguous. Deletions cut 4 bases from V and 5 bases from J, with 9 bases between. This CDR3 has 13 residues. The V gene's germline CDR1 is ENHRY and CDR2 SYGVKD. CDR3 residues: CAISGTKDNEQFF. The CDR3 region has the DNA TGTGCCATCAGTGGGACGAAAGACAATGAGCAGTTCTTC.

The chain uses TRBV20-1 and TRBJ2-7; 7 bases align to TRBD1. Trimming at V came to 6 bases and at J to 1 base, leaving 9 bases not matched to a gene. Germline V gene lookup returns CDR1 DFQATT and CDR2 SNEGSKA (reference sequence). The CDR3 is 14 amino acids. CDR3 amino acids: CSANAGTASYEQYF. The CDR3, as DNA: TGCAGTGCGAACGCCGGGACAGCTTCCTACGAGCAGTACTTC.

Here the CDR3 DNA reads TGTGCCAGCAGTGAACGCCAGGTAAATGAGCAGTTCTTC. Translated, it gives CASSERQVNEQFF. The rearrangement joins TRBV2 to TRBJ2-1; D remains ambiguous. Germline CDR1 SNHLY, CDR2 FYNNEI. This CDR3 spans 13 amino acids. V lost 2 bases to trimming and J lost 7 bases, with 9 bases between them.

This clonotype came up a few times. V gene TRBV6-1 combines with J gene TRBJ1-2; TRBD1 matches 9 bases. Germline loops: CDR1 MNHNS, CDR2 SASEGT. V gave up 6 bases and J gave up 8 bases; unmatched junction bases: 7. The CDR3 covers 13 residues. Here the CDR3 reads CASRRDRVEGYTF. For the CDR3, the DNA is TGTGCCAGCAGACGGGACAGGGTTGAGGGCTACACCTTC.

V gene TRBV20-1 combines with J gene TRBJ2-5, with D possibly called TRBD1 or TRBD2 (5 bases each). CDR1 DFQATT and CDR2 SNEGSKA come from the germline V gene (reference sequence). V was cut by 5 bases and J by 1 base, with 14 bases left in between. The CDR3 has 14 amino acids. The CDR3 region is CSARLQASQETQYF. The CDR3, as DNA: TGCAGTGCTCGACTACAGGCCAGCCAAGAGACCCAGTACTTC.

This chain connects TRBV27 to TRBJ1-1, with TRBD1 as a possible D gene (6 bases). Trimming left V 5 bases short and J 1 base short, with 11 bases between. Germline assignment: CDR1 MNHEY and CDR2 SMNVEV (reference sequence). The CDR3 length is 14 residues. The CDR3 spells CASSPGHSNTEAFF. In DNA, the CDR3 is TGTGCCAGCAGTCCGGGACATTCGAACACTGAAGCTTTCTTT.

The chain links TRBV7-2 to TRBJ2-5, with 8 bases identical to TRBD2. The CDR3 contains 15 residues. CDR1 and CDR2 from the germline V gene are SGHTA and FQGNSA. With V trimmed by 5 bases and J by 2 bases, 7 bases remained unmatched. CDR3 sequence (DNA): TGTGCCAGCAGCGGCCAGGGACTAGTACAAGAGACCCAGTACTTC. Its protein is CASSGQGLVQETQYF.

This rearrangement joins TRBV12-3 or TRBV12-4 to TRBJ2-7; tentative D call: TRBD2 (5 bases). The length of the CDR3 is 14 residues. Trimming took off 6 bases at V and 6 bases at J, with 18 bases between the two ends. The CDR3 here is CASRITERESEQYF. CDR3 in DNA: TGTGCCAGCAGGATTACTGAACGGGAATCCGAGCAGTACTTC.

This clonotype was seen a few times. The rearrangement joins TRBV4-3 to TRBJ2-2, with 8 bases matching TRBD1. From germline, CDR1 is LGHNA and CDR2 YSLEER. The CDR3 spans 15 residues. The V segment lost 3 bases and the J segment 7 bases; nucleotides outside the gene matches: 7. The CDR3 loop is CASSHNQGAGGELFF. CDR3 in DNA: TGCGCCAGCAGCCACAATCAGGGGGCCGGCGGGGAGCTGTTTTTT.

The CDR3 DNA follows: TGTGCCAGCAGTTTCCTCCGGGGAACGGTGAACACTGAAGCTTTCTTT. Protein sequence: CASSFLRGTVNTEAFF. The chain is built from TRBV27 and TRBJ1-1; the D is unclear. V gave up 3 bases and J gave up 0 bases, with 14 bases separating them. Germline values: CDR1 MNHEY, CDR2 SMNVEV (reference sequence). CDR3 size: 16 residues.

The genes are TRBV20-1 and TRBJ1-3; the D gene is possibly TRBD1 (5 bases). The germline V gene has CDR1 DFQATT and CDR2 SNEGSKA (reference sequence). This CDR3 is built from 15 residues. V lost 1 base to trimming and J lost 4 bases, with 14 bases between them. The CDR3 loop reads CSARVLRDSGNTIYF. The CDR3 coding sequence is TGCAGTGCTAGAGTCCTCAGGGATTCGGGAAACACCATATATTTT.

The genes are TRBV14 and TRBJ2-2; 11 nucleotides agree with TRBD1. Germline CDR1 is SGHDN and CDR2 is FVKESK. This CDR3 is built from 18 residues. V was pared by 3 bases and J by 2 bases, with 8 bases of the junction left unmatched. The CDR3 sequence is CASSHRDRGISNTGELFF. In nucleotides, the CDR3 is TGTGCCAGCAGCCACCGGGACAGGGGGATATCAAACACCGGGGAGCTGTTTTTT.

This clonotype was detected only a few times. The rearrangement links TRBV29-1 to TRBJ1-2, with a tentative D call TRBD1 (5 bases). V lost 5 bases and J lost 6, with 19 bases in between. Germline CDR1 reads SQVTM; CDR2 reads ANQGSEA. CDR3 length: 14 residues. The CDR3 DNA is TGCAGCGTTATTTCGGGGCATTATAGCAATGGCTACACCTTC. Translating gives CSVISGHYSNGYTF. The complete variable domain, with remaining parts taken from reference TRBV29-1 and TRBJ1-2, reads SAVISQKPSRDICQRGTSLTIQCQVDSQVTMMFWYRQQPGQSLTLIATANQGSEATYESGFVIDKFPISRPNLTFSTLTVSNMSPEDSSIYLCSVISGHYSNGYTFGSGTRLTVV.

The genes are TRBV10-1 and TRBJ2-1, with D perhaps matching TRBD2 (6 bases). This CDR3 spans 17 amino acids. In germline, CDR1 is WNHNN, CDR2 SYGVQD (reference sequence). V was cut by 1 base and J by 7 bases, with 20 bases left in between. For the CDR3, the DNA is TGCGCCAGCAGTGAGTGGGGGTTTCAGGGACTCGAGAATGAGCAGTTCTTC. Translated, it gives CASSEWGFQGLENEQFF.

The CDR3 coding sequence is TGCGCCAGCAGCCAAGGCCCACCGCGGGGCGAAAGCACAGATACGCAGTATTTT. Translated: CASSQGPPRGESTDTQYF. The chain combines TRBV4-1 with TRBJ2-3; possible D gene TRBD2, 6 bases. The germline V gene has CDR1 MGHRA and CDR2 YSYEKL. Trimming left V 1 base short and J 0 bases short, with 17 bases between. CDR3 length: 18 residues.